These 30 T cell receptor beta chains originate from one sample sequenced in a study of stem cell transplantation in POMP-related autoinflammatory disease. The method was immunoSEQ multiplex PCR; TCRdb's version includes in-frame clones alone and lacks a portion of them. The sample carries about 1,400 clones, 81% recorded once. The sample consisted of Tregs from PBMCs. All receptors derive from a human donor in good health.

V is TRBV5-1 and J is TRBJ1-1, with D unresolved. Germline CDR1 and CDR2: SGHRS and YFSETQ. V was clipped by 2 bases and J by 1 base, with 12 bases between them. This CDR3 comprises 15 residues. The CDR3 DNA reads TGCGCCAGCAGCTTTTATGGGTCGGGGAACACTGAAGCTTTCTTT. Translated: CASSFYGSGNTEAFF.

In this sample, this clone turned up a few times. V usage is TRBV2 and J usage is TRBJ1-2; D is undetermined. Looked up from germline, CDR1 is SNHLY and CDR2 is FYNNEI. The CDR3 spans 15 residues. V lost 8 bases and J 3 bases, leaving 19 bases between the germline ends. DNA for the CDR3: TGTGCCAGCGACGTCGGAGCTAGGGATCACTATGGCTACACCTTC. It encodes CASDVGARDHYGYTF. The entire variable domain, with the rest obtained from reference TRBV2 and TRBJ1-2, is as follows: EPEVTQTPSHQVTQMGQEVILRCVPISNHLYFYWYRQILGQKVEFLVSFYNNEISEKSEIFDDQFSVERPDGSNFTLKIRSTKLEDSAMYFCASDVGARDHYGYTFGSGTRLTVV.

The chain employs TRBV27 and TRBJ1-4, with D perhaps TRBD1 (6 bases). CDR1 is MNHEY and CDR2 is SMNVEV in the germline V gene (reference sequence). The CDR3 covers 15 residues. Trimming removed 5 bases at V and 6 bases at J, with 16 bases between. This chain's CDR3 is CASSLRGILYEKLFF. The CDR3 region has the DNA TGTGCCAGCAGTCTTAGGGGGATATTGTATGAAAAACTGTTTTTT.

The rearrangement uses TRBV6-6 and TRBJ2-2; D is uncertain. With 2 bases removed from V and 6 bases from J, the gap between germline ends came to 4 bases. CDR1 is MNHNY and CDR2 is SVGAGI in the germline V gene (reference sequence). CDR3 length: 12 residues. Here the CDR3 DNA reads TGTGCCAGCAGTTACAGGGCCGGGGAGCTGTTTTTT. It specifies CASSYRAGELFF.

CDR3 in amino acids: CASSLDRLQYEQYF. CDR3 coding DNA: TGTGCCAGCAGCTTGGACCGGTTACAATACGAGCAGTACTTC. The chain carries TRBV5-4 and TRBJ2-7; D is undetermined. CDR1 and CDR2 from the germline V gene are SGHNT and YYREEE (reference sequence). The CDR3 totals 14 residues. V lost 0 bases, J lost 4 bases, and 11 bases lay in between. Combining the CDR3 with reference TRBV5-4 and TRBJ2-7 gives the whole variable domain ETGVTQSPTHLIKTRGQQVTLRCSSQSGHNTVSWYQQALGQGPQFIFQYYREEENGRGNFPPRFSGLQFPNYSSELNVNALELDDSALYLCASSLDRLQYEQYFGPGTRLTVT.

The chain employs TRBV27 and TRBJ1-2; 8 bases are shared with TRBD1. Germline V gene lookup returns CDR1 MNHEY and CDR2 SMNVEV (reference sequence). The CDR3 sequence is 15 residues long. Germline trimming cut 5 bases from V and 5 bases from J; bases unmatched to any gene: 10. CDR3 sequence (DNA): TGTGCCAGCAGTCAGACAGGGGCGAGGTCTTATGGCTACACCTTC. Encoded protein: CASSQTGARSYGYTF.

This clone was detected once. The chain couples TRBV11-1 to TRBJ2-7; D not resolved. The ends were cut back, 1 base at V and 2 bases at J, with 12 bases in the middle. Germline V lookup: CDR1 SGHAT, CDR2 FQDESV (reference sequence). The CDR3 has 15 residues. DNA of the CDR3: TGTGCCAGCAGCTTAGAGTGGGGTTCAACCTACGAGCAGTACTTC. Protein product: CASSLEWGSTYEQYF.

The chain combines TRBV18 with TRBJ2-2; D remains unclear. V lost 1 base to trimming and J lost 4 bases, with 10 bases between them. This CDR3 has 15 amino acids. CDR1 and CDR2 from the germline V gene are KGHSH and LQKENI. DNA for the CDR3: TGTGCCAGCTCACCACGGCTGGAAGGCACCGGGGAGCTGTTTTTT. Translation: CASSPRLEGTGELFF.

This clone was observed a few times. The chain links TRBV9 to TRBJ2-6; TRBD1 might be the D (6 bases). The V gene lost 5 bases and the J gene lost 4 bases, with 19 bases spanning the gap. There are 17 residues in the CDR3. Germline CDR1 reads SGDLS; CDR2 reads YYNGEE. CDR3 in DNA: TGTGCCAGCAGTCCTAAACAGGGCCTTACGGGGGCCAACGTCCTGACTTTC. This gives the protein CASSPKQGLTGANVLTF.

In this sample, this clone turned up once. This rearrangement joins TRBV11-2 to TRBJ2-3; a possible D gene is TRBD1 (6 bases). The CDR3 has 14 amino acids. Germline V gene sequence: CDR1 SGHAT, CDR2 FQNNGV. Trimming left V 5 bases short and J 5 bases short, with 14 bases between. Written as DNA, the CDR3 is TGTGCCAGCAGCGGTTCGACAGGATTAGATACGCAGTATTTT. Translating it yields CASSGSTGLDTQYF.

CDR3 DNA sequence: TGTGCCAGCAGCTTAGCGACGGGGGAGACCCAGTACTTC. Translated: CASSLATGETQYF. The chain has TRBV7-2 and TRBJ2-5; D might be TRBD2 (5 bases). The CDR3 consists of 13 residues. Trimming pared 0 bases from V and 5 bases from J, leaving 7 bases between. Germline V gives CDR1 SGHTA, CDR2 FQGNSA.

The gene calls are TRBV4-1 and TRBJ2-2; 7 positions agree with TRBD1. Germline assignment: CDR1 MGHRA and CDR2 YSYEKL. The CDR3 loop spans 18 amino acids. The V and J ends lost 4 bases and 1 base, in that order; junction bases with no gene match: 12. CDR3 sequence reads: CASSLDIPGTVNTGELFF. The DNA for the CDR3 is TGCGCCAGCAGCCTAGACATACCCGGGACAGTGAACACCGGGGAGCTGTTTTTT.

This clone was counted only a few times. CDR3 sequence (DNA): TGTGCCAGCAGCTTAGCGGGGGGTCGGGAGACCCAGTACTTC. This sequence encodes CASSLAGGRETQYF. J is TRBJ2-5 and V is TRBV7-9; D may be TRBD2 (6 bases). Germline-derived CDR1 and CDR2 are SEHNR and FQNEAQ (reference sequence). CDR3 size: 14 residues. Trimming removed 0 bases from V and 5 bases from J, with 10 bases in between.

The V call is TRBV18, the J call TRBJ2-7; TRBD2 agrees at 9 bases. Germline V gene sequence: CDR1 KGHSH, CDR2 LQKENI. The length of the CDR3 is 14 residues. V lost 1 base, J lost 4 bases, and 2 bases stayed unmatched. CDR3 loop: CASSPLAGGYEQYF. The DNA of the CDR3 is TGTGCCAGCTCACCACTTGCGGGGGGGTACGAGCAGTACTTC.

The chain couples TRBV7-3 to TRBJ2-1; 8 bases map to TRBD2. The V gene's germline CDR1 is SGHTA and CDR2 FQGTGA. The CDR3 is made up of 14 amino acids. Unmatched junction bases numbered 9, after V lost 5 bases and J lost 9 bases. The DNA of the CDR3 is TGTGCCAGCAGCACACACGGGGGGGCTGGTGAGCAGTTCTTC. It is translated as CASSTHGGAGEQFF.

V gene TRBV9 combines with J gene TRBJ2-6; perhaps D is TRBD1 or TRBD2 (5 bases each). The CDR3 contains 16 residues. Germline values: CDR1 SGDLS, CDR2 YYNGEE. V shed 0 bases and J shed 2 bases, with 9 bases lying between them. CDR3 loop: CASSVEGRAGANVLTF. The DNA of the CDR3 is TGTGCCAGCAGCGTAGAGGGACGGGCTGGGGCCAACGTCCTGACTTTC.

The CDR3 here is CAIGGDLGGTGELFF. The CDR3 nucleotides read TGTGCCATCGGAGGGGATTTAGGGGGCACCGGGGAGCTGTTTTTT. J is TRBJ2-2 and V is TRBV10-3; D is tentatively TRBD1 or TRBD2 (6 bases each). CDR3 length: 15 amino acids. Trimming stripped 8 bases from V and 4 bases from J, with 17 bases between. Germline CDR1 reads ENHRY; CDR2 reads SYGVKD.

This chain uses TRBV2 with TRBJ2-3; 9 bases are shared with TRBD1. This CDR3 has 12 residues. The junction had 3 bases not matched to a gene; V was cut back by 5 bases and J by 9 bases. Germline V CDR1 and CDR2: SNHLY, FYNNEI. The CDR3 protein is CASSLGQGTQYF. CDR3 DNA sequence: TGTGCCAGCAGTCTGGGACAGGGAACGCAGTATTTT.

The V and J genes are TRBV28 and TRBJ1-6, with 8 bases identical to TRBD1. V was pared by 6 bases and J by 5 bases, with 6 bases of the junction left unmatched. Germline V gene data show CDR1 as MDHEN and CDR2 as SYDVKM. The CDR3 has 15 amino acids. CDR3 bases: TGTGCCAGCAGGTCGACAGGGGCGAATAATTCACCCCTCCACTTT. Translation: CASRSTGANNSPLHF.

V usage is TRBV28 and J usage is TRBJ2-1, with 10 bases identical to TRBD1. CDR1 and CDR2 from the germline V gene are MDHEN and SYDVKM. V dropped 6 bases and J dropped 3; count of bases not matched to a gene: 5. The length of the CDR3 is 15 residues. In DNA, the CDR3 is TGTGCCAGCAGGCCCGGGACAGGGGTCTACAATGAGCAGTTCTTC. Its protein is CASRPGTGVYNEQFF.

The chain employs TRBV7-9 and TRBJ2-5; perhaps TRBD2 as D (6 bases). Germline V gene sequence: CDR1 SEHNR, CDR2 FQNEAQ (reference sequence). The CDR3 extends over 13 amino acids. Between the trimmed V and J ends, which lost 5 bases and 3 bases, there was a span of 10 bases. CDR3 sequence: CASSPGGKETQYF. The CDR3 DNA sequence: TGTGCCAGCAGCCCCGGGGGAAAAGAGACCCAGTACTTC.

The chain couples TRBV14 to TRBJ1-2; D is possibly TRBD1 (5 bases). V was pared by 3 bases and J by 0 bases, with 11 bases between. This CDR3 is 15 amino acids long. Germline V gene lookup returns CDR1 SGHDN and CDR2 FVKESK. As DNA, the CDR3 is TGTGCCAGCAGCCAGGGGGTCCGAGCTAACTATGGCTACACCTTC. Translating gives CASSQGVRANYGYTF. The full variable domain, rest sourced from reference TRBV14 and TRBJ1-2, is EAGVTQFPSHSVIEKGQTVTLRCDPISGHDNLYWYRRVMGKEIKFLLHFVKESKQDESGMPNNRFLAERTGGTYSTLKVQPAELEDSGVYFCASSQGVRANYGYTFGSGTRLTVV.

Written as DNA, the CDR3 is TGTGCCAGCAAAGGACAGGGGGGGAATGAGCAGTTCTTC. Its protein product is CASKGQGGNEQFF. The genes are TRBV7-9 and TRBJ2-1; 10 bases line up with TRBD1. The V gene end was trimmed by 7 bases and the J gene end by 7 bases; junction bases not matched to a gene: 4. Germline CDR1 reads SEHNR; CDR2 reads FQNEAQ (reference sequence). The CDR3 runs 13 residues.

This chain joins TRBV6-9 and TRBJ1-1; D is unclear. The CDR3 runs 15 residues. Deletions cut 3 bases from V and 1 base from J, with 12 bases between. Germline V gene data show CDR1 as MNHGY and CDR2 as SVAAGI. DNA for the CDR3: TGTGCCAGCAGTTACTCCGGGAATCGGAACACTGAAGCTTTCTTT. Translation gives CASSYSGNRNTEAFF.

V is TRBV18 and J is TRBJ2-1, with 12 nucleotides matching TRBD2. V trimming: 8 bases; J trimming: 5 bases; junction bases outside the gene matches: 4. CDR1 and CDR2 (germline): KGHSH, LQKENI. The CDR3 runs to 14 residues. This chain's CDR3 is CASRTSGINNEQFF. DNA of the CDR3: TGTGCCAGCCGGACTAGCGGGATCAACAATGAGCAGTTCTTC.

The CDR3 spells CASSLDGLNTEAFF. Written as DNA, the CDR3 is TGCGCCAGCAGCTTGGATGGGTTGAACACTGAAGCTTTCTTT. The chain couples TRBV5-1 to TRBJ1-1; D ambiguous. Looked up from germline, CDR1 is SGHRS and CDR2 is YFSETQ. V lost 0 bases to trimming and J lost 0 bases, with 6 bases between them. The CDR3 extends over 14 amino acids.

The CDR3 nucleotides read TGTGCCAGCAGCTTACAGGTACGAAACACCATATATTTT. It encodes CASSLQVRNTIYF. This sequence joins TRBV7-3 and TRBJ1-3; D remains unclear. Germline loops: CDR1 SGHTA, CDR2 FQGTGA. The CDR3 spans 13 residues. V lost 2 bases to trimming and J lost 5 bases, with 7 bases between them.

The chain carries TRBV7-9 and TRBJ2-6; D call uncertain. The CDR3 is made up of 17 amino acids. With 0 bases removed from V and 0 bases from J, the gap between germline ends came to 9 bases. Germline lookup yields CDR1 SEHNR and CDR2 FQNEAQ (reference sequence). The CDR3 reads CASSLALGSSGANVLTF. Written as DNA, the CDR3 is TGTGCCAGCAGCTTAGCACTGGGAAGCTCTGGGGCCAACGTCCTGACTTTC.

The gene calls are TRBV7-2 and TRBJ1-2, with D perhaps matching TRBD1 (5 bases). This CDR3 comprises 14 residues. Trimming took 3 bases from V and 6 from J, leaving 14 bases between them. Germline values: CDR1 SGHTA, CDR2 FQGNSA. CDR3 in DNA: TGTGCCAGCAGCTTCTTGGGACGCTACCATGGCTACACCTTC. Protein: CASSFLGRYHGYTF.

The V and J genes are TRBV7-8 and TRBJ2-7; 8 bases agree with TRBD1. Germline lookup yields CDR1 SGHVS and CDR2 FQNEAQ. V dropped 5 bases and J dropped 2; count of bases not matched to a gene: 8. The CDR3 covers 15 residues. The chain's CDR3 is CASSPWTGFTYEQYF. CDR3 bases: TGTGCCAGCAGCCCCTGGACAGGGTTTACCTACGAGCAGTACTTC.